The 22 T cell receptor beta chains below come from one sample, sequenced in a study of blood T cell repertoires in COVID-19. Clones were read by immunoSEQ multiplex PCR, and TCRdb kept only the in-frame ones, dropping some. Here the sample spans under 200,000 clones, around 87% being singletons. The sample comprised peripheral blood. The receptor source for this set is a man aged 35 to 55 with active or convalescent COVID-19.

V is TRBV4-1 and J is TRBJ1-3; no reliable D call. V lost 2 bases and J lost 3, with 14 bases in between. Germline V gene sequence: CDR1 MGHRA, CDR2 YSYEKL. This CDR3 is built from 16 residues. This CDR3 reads CASSQSLEGFGNTIYF. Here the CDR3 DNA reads TGCGCCAGCAGCCAATCACTAGAGGGATTTGGAAACACCATATATTTT.

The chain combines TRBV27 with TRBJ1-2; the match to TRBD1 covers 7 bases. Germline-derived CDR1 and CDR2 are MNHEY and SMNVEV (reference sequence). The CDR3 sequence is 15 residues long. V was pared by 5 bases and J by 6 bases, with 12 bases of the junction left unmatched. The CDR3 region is CASSDTSLTGDGYTF. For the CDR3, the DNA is TGTGCCAGCAGTGATACCTCTCTTACAGGGGATGGCTACACCTTC.

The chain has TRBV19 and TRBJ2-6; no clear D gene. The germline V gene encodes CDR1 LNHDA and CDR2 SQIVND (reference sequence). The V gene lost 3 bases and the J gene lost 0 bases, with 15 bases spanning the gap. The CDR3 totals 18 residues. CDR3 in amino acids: CASSIRWVGDSGANVLTF. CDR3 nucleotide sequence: TGTGCCAGTAGTATTCGGTGGGTTGGAGACTCTGGGGCCAACGTCCTGACTTTC.

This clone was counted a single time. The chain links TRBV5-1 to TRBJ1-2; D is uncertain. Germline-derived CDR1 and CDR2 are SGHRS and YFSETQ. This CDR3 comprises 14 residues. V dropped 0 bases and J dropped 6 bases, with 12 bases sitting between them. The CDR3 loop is CASSLESVNDGYTF. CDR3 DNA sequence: TGCGCCAGCAGCTTGGAATCGGTCAACGATGGCTACACCTTC.

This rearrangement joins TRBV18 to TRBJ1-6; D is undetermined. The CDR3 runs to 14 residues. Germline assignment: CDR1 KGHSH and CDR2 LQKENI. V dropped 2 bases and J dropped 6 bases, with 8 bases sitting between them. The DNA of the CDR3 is TGTGCCAGCTCACCAGGCAGGCTTAATTCACCCCTCCACTTT. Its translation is CASSPGRLNSPLHF.

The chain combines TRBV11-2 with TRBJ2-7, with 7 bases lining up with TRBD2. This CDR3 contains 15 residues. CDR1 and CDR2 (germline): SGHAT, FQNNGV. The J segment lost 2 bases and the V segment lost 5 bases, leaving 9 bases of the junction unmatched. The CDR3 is CASSPPGGRAYEQYF. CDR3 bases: TGTGCCAGCAGCCCCCCCGGGGGGAGGGCCTACGAGCAGTACTTC.

The CDR3 bases are TGTGCCAGCAGGGATAGACAGGTCAATCAGCCCCAGCATTTT. The encoded protein is CASRDRQVNQPQHF. The V call is TRBV6-6, the J call TRBJ1-5; TRBD1 might be the D (6 bases). The V gene lost 6 bases and the J gene lost 3 bases, with 12 bases spanning the gap. The CDR3 totals 14 residues. Germline values: CDR1 MNHNY, CDR2 SVGAGI (reference sequence).

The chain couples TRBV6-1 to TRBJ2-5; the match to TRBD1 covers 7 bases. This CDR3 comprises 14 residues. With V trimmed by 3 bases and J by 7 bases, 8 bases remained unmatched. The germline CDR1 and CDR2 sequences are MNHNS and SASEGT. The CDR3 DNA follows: TGTGCCAGCAGTGATGGTCAGGGGGTAGCGACCCAGTACTTC. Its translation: CASSDGQGVATQYF.

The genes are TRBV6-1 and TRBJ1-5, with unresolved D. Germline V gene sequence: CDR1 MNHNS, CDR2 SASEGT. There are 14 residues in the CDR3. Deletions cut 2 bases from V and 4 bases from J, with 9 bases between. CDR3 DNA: TGTGCCAGCAGTGAAACACATTATAATCAGCCCCAGCATTTT. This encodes CASSETHYNQPQHF.

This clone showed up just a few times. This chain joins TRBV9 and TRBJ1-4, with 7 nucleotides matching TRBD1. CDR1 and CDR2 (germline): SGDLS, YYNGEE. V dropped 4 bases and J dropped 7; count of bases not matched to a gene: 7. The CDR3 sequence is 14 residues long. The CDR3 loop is CASSPTGFGEKLFF. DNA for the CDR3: TGTGCCAGCAGCCCGACAGGGTTCGGTGAAAAACTGTTTTTT.

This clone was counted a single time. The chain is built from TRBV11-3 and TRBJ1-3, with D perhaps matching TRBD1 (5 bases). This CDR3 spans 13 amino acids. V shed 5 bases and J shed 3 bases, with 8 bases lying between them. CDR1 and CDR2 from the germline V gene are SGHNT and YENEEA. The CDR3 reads CASSPDIGNTIYF. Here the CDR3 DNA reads TGTGCCAGCAGCCCGGACATTGGAAACACCATATATTTT.

The CDR3 reads CASSPNRVGSNSPLHF. The CDR3 DNA reads as TGCGCCAGCAGCCCGAACAGGGTGGGGAGTAATTCACCCCTCCACTTT. The genes are TRBV5-1 and TRBJ1-6; TRBD1 might be the D (6 bases). The CDR3 is 16 amino acids. V was clipped by 4 bases and J by 6 bases, with 17 bases between them. Per germline, CDR1 SGHRS and CDR2 YFSETQ.

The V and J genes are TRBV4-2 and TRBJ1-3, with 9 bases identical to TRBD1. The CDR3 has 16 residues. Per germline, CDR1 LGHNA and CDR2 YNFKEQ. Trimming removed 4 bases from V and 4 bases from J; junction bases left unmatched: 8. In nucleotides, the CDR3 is TGTGCCAGCAGCCGGCTTGGGGGGACAGGGGGAAACACCATATATTTT. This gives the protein CASSRLGGTGGNTIYF.

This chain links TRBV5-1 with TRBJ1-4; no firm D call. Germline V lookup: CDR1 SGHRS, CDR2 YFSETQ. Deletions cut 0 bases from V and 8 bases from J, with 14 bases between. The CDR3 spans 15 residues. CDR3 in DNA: TGCGCCAGCAGCTTGGAACTGGCAAAACAGGAAAAACTGTTTTTT. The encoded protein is CASSLELAKQEKLFF.

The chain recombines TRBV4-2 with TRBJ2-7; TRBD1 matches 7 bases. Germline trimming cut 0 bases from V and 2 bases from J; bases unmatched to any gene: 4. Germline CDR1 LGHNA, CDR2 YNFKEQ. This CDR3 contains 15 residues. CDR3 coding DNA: TGTGCCAGCAGCCAAGAGCCGGGACAGACCTACGAGCAGTACTTC. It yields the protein CASSQEPGQTYEQYF.

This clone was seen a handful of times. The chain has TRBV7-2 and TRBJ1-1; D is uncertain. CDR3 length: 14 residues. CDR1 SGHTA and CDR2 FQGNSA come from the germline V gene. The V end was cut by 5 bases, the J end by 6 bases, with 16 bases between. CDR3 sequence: CASSPGLQRAEAFF. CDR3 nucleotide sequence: TGTGCCAGCAGCCCCGGACTCCAAAGGGCTGAAGCTTTCTTT.

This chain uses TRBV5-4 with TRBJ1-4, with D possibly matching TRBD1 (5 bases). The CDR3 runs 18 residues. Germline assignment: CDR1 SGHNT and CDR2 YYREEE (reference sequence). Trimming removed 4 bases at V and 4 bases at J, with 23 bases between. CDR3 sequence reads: CASSSFRGRAGDNEKLFF. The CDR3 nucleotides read TGTGCCAGCAGCAGCTTCCGCGGGAGGGCGGGGGATAATGAAAAACTGTTTTTT.

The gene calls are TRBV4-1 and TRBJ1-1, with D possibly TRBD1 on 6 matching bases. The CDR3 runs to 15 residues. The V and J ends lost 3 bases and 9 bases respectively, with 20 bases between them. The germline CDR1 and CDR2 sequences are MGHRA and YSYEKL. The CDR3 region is CASSQAPTGPRKAFF. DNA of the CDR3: TGCGCCAGCAGCCAGGCCCCCACAGGGCCCCGCAAAGCTTTCTTT.

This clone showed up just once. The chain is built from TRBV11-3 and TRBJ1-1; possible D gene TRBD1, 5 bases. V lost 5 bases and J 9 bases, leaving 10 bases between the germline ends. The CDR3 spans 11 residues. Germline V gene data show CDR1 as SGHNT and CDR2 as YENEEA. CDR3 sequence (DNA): TGTGCCAGCAGCAACGGGGGGAAAGCTTTCTTT. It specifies CASSNGGKAFF.

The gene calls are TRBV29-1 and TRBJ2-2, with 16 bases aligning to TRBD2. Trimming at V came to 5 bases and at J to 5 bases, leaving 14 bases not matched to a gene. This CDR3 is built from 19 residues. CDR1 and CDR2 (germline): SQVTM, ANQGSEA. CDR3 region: CSVRLQGTSGGVETGELFF. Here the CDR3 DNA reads TGCAGCGTTAGATTGCAAGGGACTAGCGGGGGGGTCGAAACCGGGGAGCTGTTTTTT.

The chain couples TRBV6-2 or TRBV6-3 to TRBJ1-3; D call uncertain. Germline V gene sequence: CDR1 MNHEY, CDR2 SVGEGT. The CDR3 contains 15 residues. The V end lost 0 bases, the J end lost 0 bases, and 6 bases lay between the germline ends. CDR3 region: CASSYSQISGNTIYF. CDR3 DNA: TGTGCCAGCAGTTACTCCCAAATCTCTGGAAACACCATATATTTT.

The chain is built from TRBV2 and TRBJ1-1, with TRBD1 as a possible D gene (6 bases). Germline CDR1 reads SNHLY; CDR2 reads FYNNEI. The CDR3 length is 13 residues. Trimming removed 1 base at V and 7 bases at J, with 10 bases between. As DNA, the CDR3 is TGTGCCAGCAGTGAAGGGGTAGGGGGTGAAGCTTTCTTT. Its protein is CASSEGVGGEAFF. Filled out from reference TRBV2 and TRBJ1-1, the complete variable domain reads EPEVTQTPSHQVTQMGQEVILRCVPISNHLYFYWYRQILGQKVEFLVSFYNNEISEKSEIFDDQFSVERPDGSNFTLKIRSTKLEDSAMYFCASSEGVGGEAFFGQGTRLTVV.